These 17 T cell receptor beta chains came from one sample sequenced in a study of cytomegalovirus exposure and HLA in healthy donors. TCRdb's copy holds only in-frame clones and misses some; the assay was immunoSEQ multiplex PCR. The sample lists about 200,000 clones, roughly 77% occurring once. Input material: PBMCs. The receptors originated from a woman aged 25 to 39 in good health and CMV-seronegative.

The rearrangement links TRBV6-1 to TRBJ1-2; 7 bases map to TRBD1. This CDR3 has 12 amino acids. CDR1 MNHNS and CDR2 SASEGT come from the germline V gene. V trimming: 11 bases; J trimming: 5 bases; junction bases outside the gene matches: 8. In nucleotides, the CDR3 is TGTGCCGTCGAGACAGGGCATTATGGCTACACCTTC. It codes for CAVETGHYGYTF.

As concerns this clone: The junction differs from germline at one of its ends, possibly a read error. The chain carries TRBV6-1 and TRBJ1-3; a weak D match, TRBD1 (5 bases). Looked up from germline, CDR1 is MNHNS and CDR2 is SASEGT. There are 16 residues in the CDR3. The CDR3 DNA is TGTGCCAGCAGTCAAGCAGGGAGATACTCTGGAAACACCATATATTTT. It codes for CASSQAGRYSGNTIYF.

This clone showed up just a few times. The chain has TRBV27 and TRBJ1-1, with D hard to call. V was clipped by 5 bases and J by 5 bases, with 9 bases between them. The CDR3 length is 12 residues. Germline CDR1 is MNHEY and CDR2 is SMNVEV (reference sequence). CDR3 residues: CASSSRGTEAFF. The CDR3 coding sequence is TGTGCCAGCAGTAGCCGAGGAACTGAAGCTTTCTTT.

The chain couples TRBV4-1 to TRBJ1-2; D is undetermined. V was cut by 0 bases and J by 4 bases, with 15 bases left in between. CDR3 length: 16 amino acids. Germline assignment: CDR1 MGHRA and CDR2 YSYEKL. CDR3 in DNA: TGCGCCAGCAGCCAAGATTTGAACAGCTTTTCCTATGGCTACACCTTC. Its translation is CASSQDLNSFSYGYTF.

The chain couples TRBV5-4 to TRBJ1-3, with D possibly being TRBD1 (6 bases). The CDR3 runs to 15 residues. Germline values: CDR1 SGHNT, CDR2 YYREEE (reference sequence). The V gene lost 0 bases and the J gene lost 2 bases, with 9 bases spanning the gap. The CDR3 spells CASSLDPGAGNTIYF. As DNA, the CDR3 is TGTGCCAGCAGCTTGGATCCAGGGGCTGGAAACACCATATATTTT. Based on the CDR3 plus reference TRBV5-4 and TRBJ1-3, the full variable domain is ETGVTQSPTHLIKTRGQQVTLRCSSQSGHNTVSWYQQALGQGPQFIFQYYREEENGRGNFPPRFSGLQFPNYSSELNVNALELDDSALYLCASSLDPGAGNTIYFGEGSWLTVV.

This clone was seen a single time. The chain recombines TRBV5-6 with TRBJ2-7; D is unclear. CDR3 size: 12 residues. Trimming took off 4 bases at V and 6 bases at J, with 11 bases between the two ends. Looked up from germline, CDR1 is SGHDT and CDR2 is YYEEEE. The CDR3 sequence is CASSVSSSEQYF. CDR3 nucleotide sequence: TGTGCCAGCAGCGTGTCTTCTTCCGAGCAGTACTTC.

The CDR3 bases are TGTGCCAGCAGTGCGGGGCGGCTAAGCAGGGGGGACTCCAATGAGCAGTTCTTC. Its translation: CASSAGRLSRGDSNEQFF. V usage is TRBV25-1 and J usage is TRBJ2-1; the D gene is possibly TRBD1 (7 bases). The V end was cut by 4 bases, the J end by 6 bases, with 25 bases between. The CDR3 runs to 18 residues. Germline V lookup: CDR1 MGHDK, CDR2 SYGVNS.

This rearrangement joins TRBV5-1 to TRBJ2-5, with TRBD1 as a possible D gene (5 bases). CDR1 is SGHRS, CDR2 YFSETQ, per germline. The CDR3 is made up of 14 amino acids. The germline V and J ends were trimmed by 3 bases and 1 base, with 10 bases remaining between them. The CDR3 is CASSSDIPQETQYF. The CDR3 DNA is TGCGCCAGCAGCTCGGACATCCCCCAAGAGACCCAGTACTTC.

The chain is built from TRBV27 and TRBJ2-3; a weak D match, TRBD2 (5 bases). Germline V lookup: CDR1 MNHEY, CDR2 SMNVEV (reference sequence). The V end was cut by 2 bases, the J end by 2 bases, with 11 bases between. The CDR3 spans 15 residues. CDR3 nucleotides: TGTGCCAGCAGTTTAAAGGGAGCAATCACAGATACGCAGTATTTT. Translated, it gives CASSLKGAITDTQYF.

J is TRBJ1-5 and V is TRBV30; possibly TRBD1 for D (6 bases). Looked up from germline, CDR1 is GTSNPN and CDR2 is SVGIG (reference sequence). Trimming removed 4 bases at V and 9 bases at J, with 13 bases between. This CDR3 contains 12 residues. This chain's CDR3 is CAWNKRGWPQHF. The CDR3 DNA reads as TGTGCCTGGAATAAAAGGGGGTGGCCCCAGCATTTT. Supplemented by reference TRBV30 and TRBJ1-5, the full variable domain reads SQTIHQWPATLVQPVGSPLSLECTVEGTSNPNLYWYRQAAGRGLQLLFYSVGIGQISSEVPQNLSASRPQDRQFILSSKKLLLSDSGFYLCAWNKRGWPQHFGDGTRLSIL.

The rearrangement uses TRBV19 and TRBJ2-2; 7 bases are shared with TRBD1. In germline, CDR1 is LNHDA, CDR2 SQIVND (reference sequence). This CDR3 is built from 15 residues. The junction had 8 bases not matched to a gene; V was cut back by 6 bases and J by 4 bases. The CDR3 DNA sequence: TGTGCCAGTAGGGATCAGGGGGTCCTCACCGGGGAGCTGTTTTTT. This translates into CASRDQGVLTGELFF.

J is TRBJ1-4 and V is TRBV30; D is possibly TRBD1 (5 bases). Germline assignment: CDR1 GTSNPN and CDR2 SVGIG (reference sequence). The germline V and J ends were trimmed by 4 bases and 14 bases, with 17 bases remaining between them. This CDR3 is built from 12 residues. Written as DNA, the CDR3 is TGTGCCTGGAATTGGTTGGGGCAGCAGCTGTTTTTT. Translated, it gives CAWNWLGQQLFF.

V gene TRBV5-1 combines with J gene TRBJ2-7, with D possibly being TRBD1 (6 bases). The CDR3 consists of 15 residues. V was clipped by 3 bases and J by 6 bases, with 19 bases between them. Germline CDR1 is SGHRS and CDR2 is YFSETQ. CDR3 residues: CASSSGQPGKREQYF. As DNA, the CDR3 is TGCGCCAGCAGCTCCGGACAGCCAGGGAAACGCGAGCAGTACTTC.

CDR3 residues: CASSLFGEGPFETQYF. DNA of the CDR3: TGTGCCAGCAGCTTATTTGGGGAGGGCCCCTTCGAGACCCAGTACTTC. J is TRBJ2-5 and V is TRBV7-3; 7 positions match TRBD2. This CDR3 contains 16 residues. Germline trimming cut 2 bases from V and 5 bases from J; bases unmatched to any gene: 11. The germline V gene encodes CDR1 SGHTA and CDR2 FQGTGA.

With respect to this clone: Within the sample, other DNA sequences also encode this same CDR3. The chain employs TRBV2 and TRBJ2-3; no definite D call. The V end was cut by 8 bases, the J end by 1 base, with 7 bases between. The CDR3 runs 12 residues. Germline V CDR1 and CDR2: SNHLY, FYNNEI. CDR3 amino acids: CASGPGTDTQYF. For the CDR3, the DNA is TGTGCCAGCGGGCCTGGCACAGATACGCAGTATTTT.

This chain uses TRBV5-1 with TRBJ2-5; TRBD1 matches at 7 bases. The CDR3 runs 14 residues. With 5 bases clipped from V and 3 bases from J, the junction kept 7 bases outside the gene matches. Germline V CDR1 and CDR2: SGHRS, YFSETQ. CDR3 DNA: TGCGCCAGCAGTTTTGACAGGGTAAAAGAGACCCAGTACTTC. It encodes CASSFDRVKETQYF.

The chain uses TRBV9 and TRBJ2-1, with TRBD2 as a possible D gene (6 bases). The CDR3 totals 21 residues. The V gene lost 0 bases and the J gene lost 0 bases, with 25 bases spanning the gap. Germline CDR1 reads SGDLS; CDR2 reads YYNGEE. Here the CDR3 reads CASSVDSGGPELLFSYNEQFF. In nucleotides, the CDR3 is TGTGCCAGCAGCGTAGACTCCGGGGGACCGGAGTTACTGTTCTCCTACAATGAGCAGTTCTTC.